The 22 T cell receptor beta chains listed next were all sequenced from one sample in a study of blood T cell repertoires in COVID-19. The protocol was immunoSEQ multiplex PCR, while the TCRdb copy is restricted to in-frame clones and leaves out a portion. The table records roughly 93,000 clones, roughly nine tenths of them present only once. The specimen sequenced was peripheral blood. The receptors stem from a man in his fifties or sixties with acute or convalescent COVID-19.

The gene calls are TRBV5-8 and TRBJ2-7; 7 bases are a match to TRBD1. The V gene end was trimmed by 4 bases and the J gene end by 2 bases; junction bases not matched to a gene: 6. The germline gives CDR1 SGHTS, CDR2 YDEGEE. The CDR3 consists of 14 residues. The CDR3 region is CASSTNRGPYEQYF. The CDR3 DNA sequence: TGTGCCAGCAGCACAAACAGGGGACCCTACGAGCAGTACTTC.

A single count supports this clone. V and J are TRBV27 and TRBJ1-1; 10 nucleotides match TRBD1. The V gene's germline CDR1 is MNHEY and CDR2 SMNVEV (reference sequence). The length of the CDR3 is 13 residues. The V and J ends lost 4 bases and 5 bases, in that order; junction bases with no gene match: 1. The chain's CDR3 is CASSWTGGTEAFF. The CDR3 DNA reads TGTGCCAGCAGTTGGACAGGGGGGACTGAAGCTTTCTTT.

CDR3 in DNA: TGTGCCAGCGTGGCTGTTACCATGAACACTGAAGCTTTCTTT. This sequence encodes CASVAVTMNTEAFF. The chain is built from TRBV2 and TRBJ1-1; D is undetermined. The ends were cut back, 8 bases at V and 0 bases at J, with 13 bases in the middle. Germline V gene data show CDR1 as SNHLY and CDR2 as FYNNEI. The CDR3 is made up of 14 amino acids.

This chain joins TRBV5-1 and TRBJ1-4; perhaps TRBD1 as D (6 bases). Trimming stripped 4 bases from V and 5 bases from J, with 15 bases between. Germline values: CDR1 SGHRS, CDR2 YFSETQ. The CDR3 sequence is 15 residues long. CDR3 sequence: CASSVDRTRNEKLFF. CDR3 coding DNA: TGCGCCAGCAGCGTTGACAGGACCAGAAATGAAAAACTGTTTTTT. Full variable domain (rest looked up from reference TRBV5-1 and TRBJ1-4): KAGVTQTPRYLIKTRGQQVTLSCSPISGHRSVSWYQQTPGQGLQFLFEYFSETQRNKGNFPGRFSGRQFSNSRSEMNVSTLELGDSALYLCASSVDRTRNEKLFFGSGTQLSVL.

The gene calls are TRBV3-1 (or the pseudogene TRBV3-2) and TRBJ1-6; 8 bases line up with TRBD1. V lost 4 bases to trimming and J lost 8 bases; unmatched junction nucleotides: 4. Germline assignment: CDR1 LGHDT and CDR2 YNNKEL (reference sequence). The length of the CDR3 is 14 residues. CDR3 amino acids: CASSPGQGYSPLHF. The CDR3 nucleotides read TGTGCCAGCAGCCCCGGACAGGGTTATTCACCCCTCCACTTT.

This clone has more than one count but fewer than ten. The chain uses TRBV5-4 and TRBJ2-3, with 11 positions matching TRBD2. Germline CDR1 and CDR2: SGHNT and YYREEE (reference sequence). V was clipped by 7 bases and J by 2 bases; unmatched bases: 3. This CDR3 spans 14 amino acids. CDR3 sequence: CASATSGVTDTQYF. CDR3 DNA sequence: TGTGCCAGCGCGACTAGCGGGGTCACAGATACGCAGTATTTT.

The genes are TRBV18 and TRBJ2-7, with D maybe TRBD1 (5 bases). Per the germline V gene, CDR1 is KGHSH and CDR2 is LQKENI. V lost 3 bases and J lost 2, with 11 bases in between. The CDR3 has 14 amino acids. CDR3 in DNA: TGTGCCAGCTCACCCGCAGGGATTACCTACGAGCAGTACTTC. Protein product: CASSPAGITYEQYF.

This clone was detected only once. The rearrangement links TRBV27 to TRBJ2-7; D perhaps matches TRBD2 (5 bases). Germline-derived CDR1 and CDR2 are MNHEY and SMNVEV (reference sequence). V shed 3 bases and J shed 1 base, with 13 bases lying between them. The CDR3 is made up of 15 amino acids. This CDR3 reads CASSLYEGGSYEQYF. Here the CDR3 DNA reads TGTGCCAGCAGTTTGTATGAGGGTGGGTCCTACGAGCAGTACTTC.

This chain joins TRBV30 and TRBJ1-6, with D unclear. This CDR3 has 14 amino acids. Trimming left V 2 bases short and J 0 bases short, with 5 bases between. Per the germline V gene, CDR1 is GTSNPN and CDR2 is SVGIG (reference sequence). CDR3 protein: CAWSFSSYNSPLHF. The CDR3 DNA is TGTGCCTGGAGTTTCAGCTCCTATAATTCACCCCTCCACTTT.

The chain combines TRBV7-9 with TRBJ1-5; D remains unclear. Germline V CDR1 and CDR2: SEHNR, FQNEAQ (reference sequence). The V end lost 5 bases, the J end lost 4 bases, and 12 bases lay between the germline ends. This CDR3 is built from 14 residues. CDR3 DNA sequence: TGTGCCAGCAGCCACTCGGGGTCGAATCAGCCCCAGCATTTT. Translated, it gives CASSHSGSNQPQHF.

The rearrangement uses TRBV7-8 and TRBJ1-2; possibly TRBD1 for D (6 bases). Trimming pared 1 base from V and 7 bases from J, leaving 10 bases between. Germline lookup yields CDR1 SGHVS and CDR2 FQNEAQ. The CDR3 consists of 13 residues. The CDR3 protein is CASSLVIGGGYTF. CDR3 bases: TGTGCCAGCAGCTTAGTTATAGGGGGTGGCTACACCTTC.

In its sample, this clone was seen once. This chain uses TRBV5-4 with TRBJ2-7; 8 bases fit TRBD1. J gave up 4 bases and V 4 bases, and 7 bases lay outside the gene matches. Germline V gives CDR1 SGHNT, CDR2 YYREEE (reference sequence). The CDR3 sequence is 14 residues long. CDR3 in amino acids: CASSKGQETYEQYF. CDR3 coding DNA: TGTGCCAGCAGCAAGGGACAGGAGACTTACGAGCAGTACTTC.

This chain connects TRBV2 to TRBJ1-1; possible D gene TRBD1, 5 bases. The CDR3 consists of 15 residues. Trimming took 3 bases from V and 1 from J, leaving 12 bases between them. The germline gives CDR1 SNHLY, CDR2 FYNNEI. The CDR3 sequence is CASSDPGRANTEAFF. The DNA of the CDR3 is TGTGCCAGCAGTGATCCGGGCAGGGCGAACACTGAAGCTTTCTTT. Filled out from reference TRBV2 and TRBJ1-1, the complete variable domain reads EPEVTQTPSHQVTQMGQEVILRCVPISNHLYFYWYRQILGQKVEFLVSFYNNEISEKSEIFDDQFSVERPDGSNFTLKIRSTKLEDSAMYFCASSDPGRANTEAFFGQGTRLTVV.

This chain connects TRBV5-1 to TRBJ2-7; 7 bases fit TRBD2. V lost 1 base to trimming and J lost 3 bases; unmatched junction nucleotides: 10. Germline lookup yields CDR1 SGHRS and CDR2 YFSETQ. The CDR3 runs 16 residues. CDR3 loop: CASSLLFAGVYYEQYV. In nucleotides, the CDR3 is TGCGCCAGCAGCTTGCTCTTTGCGGGGGTCTACTACGAGCAGTACGTC.

A word on this clone: One junction end disagrees with the germline gene, perhaps due to a read error. The genes are TRBV6-5 and TRBJ1-1; possibly TRBD1 for D (6 bases). The length of the CDR3 is 14 residues. CDR1 is MNHEY and CDR2 is SVGAGI in the germline V gene. The CDR3 reads CVSRITGMNTEAFF. CDR3 bases: TGTGTCAGCAGGATAACAGGGATGAACACTGAAGCTTTCTTT.

The CDR3 here is CASSSQTGMGETQYF. CDR3 DNA sequence: TGTGCCAGTAGTTCTCAGACAGGGATGGGAGAGACCCAGTACTTC. This chain connects TRBV19 to TRBJ2-5; 7 bases agree with TRBD1. J was trimmed by 4 bases and V by 5 bases; bases with no gene match: 10. Looked up from germline, CDR1 is LNHDA and CDR2 is SQIVND (reference sequence). The CDR3 runs to 15 residues.

This chain uses TRBV5-1 with TRBJ1-1; a weak D match, TRBD1 (6 bases). The V end was cut by 1 base, the J end by 5 bases, with 15 bases between. The germline V gene encodes CDR1 SGHRS and CDR2 YFSETQ. The CDR3 has 15 residues. In nucleotides, the CDR3 is TGCGCCAGCAGCTTGTCAAGTGGTAGGGGGACTGAAGCTTTCTTT. It yields the protein CASSLSSGRGTEAFF.

The V and J genes are TRBV28 and TRBJ1-5; 7 nucleotides align to TRBD1. Unmatched junction bases numbered 12, after V lost 5 bases and J lost 11 bases. The CDR3 loop spans 14 amino acids. From germline, CDR1 is MDHEN and CDR2 SYDVKM. The CDR3 here is CASSTPQGTLAQHF. The DNA of the CDR3 is TGTGCCAGCAGTACCCCACAGGGGACTCTGGCCCAGCATTTT. Complete variable domain (other parts from reference TRBV28 and TRBJ1-5): DVKVTQSSRYLVKRTGEKVFLECVQDMDHENMFWYRQDPGLGLRLIYFSYDVKMKEKGDIPEGYSVSREKKERFSLILESASTNQTSMYLCASSTPQGTLAQHFGDGTRLSIL.

The chain couples TRBV11-2 to TRBJ1-2; D may be TRBD1 (6 bases). V was pared by 5 bases and J by 3 bases, with 16 bases between. Per the germline V gene, CDR1 is SGHAT and CDR2 is FQNNGV. The CDR3 covers 15 residues. The CDR3 here is CASSPGTHSDYGYTF. In nucleotides, the CDR3 is TGTGCCAGCAGCCCCGGGACACACAGTGACTATGGCTACACCTTC. Based on the CDR3 plus reference TRBV11-2 and TRBJ1-2, the full variable domain is EAGVAQSPRYKIIEKRQSVAFWCNPISGHATLYWYQQILGQGPKLLIQFQNNGVVDDSQLPKDRFSAERLKGVDSTLKIQPAKLEDSAVYLCASSPGTHSDYGYTFGSGTRLTVV.

This sequence joins TRBV28 and TRBJ1-3, with 7 bases fitting TRBD1. CDR1 and CDR2 from the germline V gene are MDHEN and SYDVKM. Unmatched junction bases numbered 8, after V lost 5 bases and J lost 4 bases. CDR3 size: 15 residues. The CDR3 region has the DNA TGTGCCAGCAGTACGACAGGGTTTTCAGGAAACACCATATATTTT. This sequence encodes CASSTTGFSGNTIYF.

The gene calls are TRBV9 and TRBJ1-1; D may be TRBD1 (5 bases). The CDR3 totals 13 residues. Trimming left V 4 bases short and J 4 bases short, with 11 bases between. CDR1 SGDLS and CDR2 YYNGEE come from the germline V gene. CDR3 residues: CASSPPGGTEAFF. CDR3 coding DNA: TGTGCCAGCAGCCCCCCCGGGGGCACTGAAGCTTTCTTT.

This clone has only a few counts. The chain combines TRBV5-6 with TRBJ1-6; no clear D. The germline V and J ends were trimmed by 4 bases and 0 bases, with 11 bases remaining between them. This CDR3 is built from 16 residues. Germline CDR1 reads SGHDT; CDR2 reads YYEEEE. The DNA of the CDR3 is TGTGCCAGCAGCCGACTGGCGAGCTCCTATAATTCACCCCTCCACTTT. This codes for CASSRLASSYNSPLHF.